This TCR beta chain was captured by sequencing in a study of T cells in Graves' hyperthyroidism and ophthalmopathy (dated by TCRdb to the late 2010s). Concerning the study at large: Peripheral blood samples were taken at the time of initial diagnosis, prior to any treatment. A discovery cohort of about a hundred patients, about 43 with Graves' ophthalmopathy and 57 with stable Graves' hyperthyroidism, was used to find distinguishing TCR V-J signatures. In six Graves' hyperthyroidism patients, the study also compared T-cell repertoires from thyroid tissue with T-cell repertoires from blood. The paper reports TCR Vbeta CDR3 sequencing of some 140 peripheral blood samples: under 45 ophthalmopathy, fewer than 85 hyperthyroidism and some 17 progressor patients. Prospective prediction of ophthalmopathy was tested in an independent validation cohort of some 20 hyperthyroidism patients and 15 to 17 patients who later progressed to ophthalmopathy. Following sampling, methimazole starting at 30 mg daily was given to hyperthyroidism patients, and high-dose intravenous methylprednisolone was given to ophthalmopathy patients. The roughly 94 discovery patients were randomly divided into training and test sets at a 7:3 ratio. General conclusions and limits of the study: No statistical method was used to set the sample size in advance, and investigators knew the group allocation. Most expanded thyroid clonotypes (frequency above 0.001) were also found in blood, which suggests that blood repertoires may mirror thyroid immune responses. A 13 V-J signature model separated ophthalmopathy from stable hyperthyroidism, with nearly 90% sensitivity and 81.08% specificity in cross-validation and 80%/75% in testing. In validation, the model predicted progression to ophthalmopathy with 55% to 71% sensitivity and around 72% specificity, a median of 6.5 months before onset.

TCR beta CDR3 regions were amplified from RNA transcripts. A first-round RT-PCR of the TCR CDR3 used the HTBI primer set with the Qiagen OneStep RT-PCR kit. The libraries were constructed in a second round of multiplex PCR and then size-selected and purified. Sequencing of the libraries was done on an Illumina HiSeq2000 using paired-end 100 bp reads. As for the original processing: SOAPnuke was used to process the raw data, throwing out any read that contained adapters or uncalled bases, had a mean Phred below 15, or lacked an exact constant-primer or identifier match. COPE v1.2.5 was used to merge high-quality paired reads, and clonotypes were defined as unique nucleotide sequences. MiTCR v1.1 was used to align the clonotypes against IMGT TRBV, TRBD and TRBJ reference segments. The analysis included only V-J combinations with a frequency above 0.0001, which together covered approximately 99% of the repertoires. The TCS score was defined as the ratio of F50 (clonal expansion) to E x V (chaos), calculated using BLOSUM62-based TCRdist between CDR3 peptides within each V-J. Welch's t-statistics and random forest reduced fewer than 550 V-J features to roughly 13, which were used in a naive Bayes classifier (R e1071). TCRdb reprocessed the public reads (quality trimming at Q25 with fastp, clone calling with MiXCR) and kept in-frame beta chains. Identical CDR3 proteins give one entry, which carries the most common genes and DNA. TCRdb, not the original authors, processed these V and J calls. The sample records roughly 300,000 distinct CDR3 sequences, approximately 22% of which are singletons. About 50% of the sample rests with the top ten.

A patient counted as having stable Graves' hyperthyroidism if no progression to ophthalmopathy occurred over 18 months of follow-up. The hyperthyroidism patients were between 18 and 65 years old and newly diagnosed, with a disease duration of less than 2 months. Patients with uncontrolled infections, other autoimmune diseases, pregnancy or lactation were excluded. Clinical symptoms, serum thyroxine and TRAb, thyroid ultrasound, and orbital computed tomography formed the basis for the diagnoses. Ficoll-Paque density gradient centrifugation was used to isolate PBMCs from around 10 ml of fresh peripheral blood. Total RNA was extracted using Trizol reagent, and RNA quality was assessed on an Agilent 2100 Bioanalyzer. This clonotype came up a few times. Its antigen target is currently unknown. There are no base qualities to consult, and no much larger clone falls within one base. Sequencing was performed on blood. The receptor's source is a woman between 50 and 59 years old with Graves' hyperthyroidism.

The DNA sequence is TGTGCCAGCCCATATGGAGCGGGGGGGCACGAGCAGTACTTC. This gives the protein CASPYGAGGHEQYF. This receptor chain uses TRBV5-8 and TRBJ2-7; a stretch of 10 junction bases matches TRBD2. V is cut back by 7 bases and J by 5 bases, with 9 bases in the junction unmatched. Measured from the cysteine to the phenylalanine, the CDR3 is 14 residues long. The sequence is cut down to CDR3 DNA, 42 bases in frame from base 1. Taken from the germline V gene, the CDR1 and CDR2 loops are SGHTS and YDEGEE.